The source of this TCR beta chain is a study of T cell responses to AZD1222 COVID-19 vaccine. There are 16 residues in the CDR3. Germline V lookup: CDR1 SGDLS, CDR2 YYNGEE. Between the trimmed V and J ends, which lost 3 bases and 0 bases, there was a span of 12 bases. Profiling relied on immunoSEQ multiplex PCR, and the TCRdb table lists in-frame clones only, not all of them. The repertoire holds about 140,000 clones, with roughly 90% as singletons. Broader study findings: With two AZD1222 doses given, Spike-specific TCR breadth and depth both rose.

This clone was seen a handful of times. Its specificity is not known. The origin of this receptor is an adult in good health. This chain links TRBV9 with TRBJ2-2; D may be TRBD1 (5 bases). This material consisted of peripheral blood, taken on day 0 of AZD1222 vaccination. The CDR3 reads CASSARAGTNTGELFF. The CDR3 bases are TGTGCCAGCAGCGCCAGGGCCGGAACGAACACCGGGGAGCTGTTTTTT.